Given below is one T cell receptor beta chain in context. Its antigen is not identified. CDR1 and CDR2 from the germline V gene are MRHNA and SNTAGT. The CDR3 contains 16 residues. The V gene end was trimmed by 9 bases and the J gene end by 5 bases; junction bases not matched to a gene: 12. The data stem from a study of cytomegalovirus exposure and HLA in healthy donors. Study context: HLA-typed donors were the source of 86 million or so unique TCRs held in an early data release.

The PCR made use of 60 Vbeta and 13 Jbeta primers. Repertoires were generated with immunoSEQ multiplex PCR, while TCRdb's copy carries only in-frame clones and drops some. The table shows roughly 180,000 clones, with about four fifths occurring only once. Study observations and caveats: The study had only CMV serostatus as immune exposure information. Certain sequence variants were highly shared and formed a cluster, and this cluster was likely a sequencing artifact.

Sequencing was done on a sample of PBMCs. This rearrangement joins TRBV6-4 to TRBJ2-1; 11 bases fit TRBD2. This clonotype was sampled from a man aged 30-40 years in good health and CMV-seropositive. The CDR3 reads CARGGLLAGGHNEQFF. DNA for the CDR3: TGTGCCAGGGGGGGTTTGCTAGCGGGGGGTCACAATGAGCAGTTCTTC.